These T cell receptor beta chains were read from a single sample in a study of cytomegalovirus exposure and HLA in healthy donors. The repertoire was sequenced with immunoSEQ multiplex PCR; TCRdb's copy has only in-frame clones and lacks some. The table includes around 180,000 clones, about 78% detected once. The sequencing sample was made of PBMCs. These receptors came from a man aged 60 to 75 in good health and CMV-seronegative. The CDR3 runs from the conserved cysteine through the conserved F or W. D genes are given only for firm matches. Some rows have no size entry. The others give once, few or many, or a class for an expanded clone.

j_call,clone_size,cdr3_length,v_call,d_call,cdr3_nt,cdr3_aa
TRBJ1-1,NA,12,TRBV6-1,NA,TGTGCCAGCAGTGGAAGGGGGACTGAAGCTTTCTTT,CASSGRGTEAFF
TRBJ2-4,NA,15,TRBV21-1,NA,TGTGCCAGCAGCGCCCCGACAGGGGGCAAAAACATTCAGTACTTC,CASSAPTGGKNIQYF
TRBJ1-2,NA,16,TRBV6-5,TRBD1,TGTGCCAGCAGTTACTCCTCCGGACAGGTCCACTATGGCTACACCTTC,CASSYSSGQVHYGYTF
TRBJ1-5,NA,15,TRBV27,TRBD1,TGTGCCAGCAGTCTCGGGACAGGGAGCAATCAGCCCCAGCATTTT,CASSLGTGSNQPQHF
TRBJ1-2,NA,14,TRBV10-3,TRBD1,TGTGCCATCACTAGCCAGGGGGCTAACTATGGCTACACCTTC,CAITSQGANYGYTF
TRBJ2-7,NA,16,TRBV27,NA,TGTGCCAGCAGTTTAGCCGGGACAACCGGCAGGAACGAGCAGTACTTC,CASSLAGTTGRNEQYF
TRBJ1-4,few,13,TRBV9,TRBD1,TGTGCCAGCAGCGTAGATCAGGGGGGAAAACTGTTTTTT,CASSVDQGGKLFF
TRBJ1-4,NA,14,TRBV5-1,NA,TGCGCCAGCAGCTTTGACACCTCAAATGAAAAACTGTTTTTT,CASSFDTSNEKLFF
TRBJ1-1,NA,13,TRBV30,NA,TGTGCCTGGAGTCCAGGGGTGAACACTGAAGCTTTCTTT,CAWSPGVNTEAFF
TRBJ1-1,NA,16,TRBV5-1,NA,TGCGCCAGCAGCCTCCACCCGGGACAACTTAACACTGAAGCTTTCTTT,CASSLHPGQLNTEAFF
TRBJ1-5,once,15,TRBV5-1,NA,TGCGCCAGCAGCCCCACCAACCGGGTCAATCAGCCCCAGCATTTT,CASSPTNRVNQPQHF
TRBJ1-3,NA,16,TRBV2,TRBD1,TGTGCCAGCAGTGTGGGACAGGGGGTCTCTGGAAACACCATATATTTT,CASSVGQGVSGNTIYF
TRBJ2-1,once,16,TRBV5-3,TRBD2,TGTGCCAGAAGCTTGGTGACTAGCGGGAGTATCAATGAGCAGTTCTTC,CARSLVTSGSINEQFF
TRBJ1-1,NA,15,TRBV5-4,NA,TGTGCCAGCAGCCGCAGTGGGGGCATGAACACTGAAGCTTTCTTT,CASSRSGGMNTEAFF
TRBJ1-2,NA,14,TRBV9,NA,TGTGCCAGCAGCGGGCCCCGAAGTTTCTGTGGCTACACCTTC,CASSGPRSFCGYTF
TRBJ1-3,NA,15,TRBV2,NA,TGTGCCAGCAGTGCCCGACAGACCTCTGGAAACACCATATATTTT,CASSARQTSGNTIYF